The rows below give T cell receptor beta chains drawn from one sample of a study of human T cells and chemical hapten exposure. MiXCR was run by TCRdb on the RACE reads, yielding one entry per CDR3 protein. Counted here are tens of thousands of distinct CDR3 sequences, 5.5% to 7.5% occurring once; the ten biggest clones make up roughly 1.7%. The source material was whole blood, sampled in connection with sensitization to the hapten diphenylcyclopropenone (DPC). The receptors were gathered from a woman in her thirties with alopecia areata. Some clones in this sample may be carry-over from other donors' samples. Each CDR3 is given with its conserved first and last residue. Fields, in order: CDR3 length, D gene, V gene, J gene, clone size, CDR3 DNA, CDR3 protein. The D gene is left open where the match is weak. Rows give clone size only sometimes, using once, few, many, or a class for an expanded clone.

>16|.|TRBV5-6|TRBJ1-4|many
TGTGCCAGCAGCTTTTCGAGGGGGGCACTTAATGAAAAACTGTTTTTT
CASSFSRGALNEKLFF
>14|.|TRBV20-1|TRBJ2-5|many
TGCAGTGCTAGCTCCGACAGGAGGGACGAGACCCAGTACTTC
CSASSDRRDETQYF
>14|.|TRBV6-5|TRBJ1-4|many
TGTGCCAGCAGCGACAGCCCCCAGAGTGAAAAACTGTTTTTT
CASSDSPQSEKLFF
>15|.|TRBV5-4|TRBJ2-5|few
TGTGCCAGCAGCATCGCGGGACACAGCCCAGAGACCCAGTACTTC
CASSIAGHSPETQYF
>14|.|TRBV30|TRBJ2-7|many
TGTGCCTGGAGTGTTCAAGACAGGACCTACGAGCAGTACTTC
CAWSVQDRTYEQYF
>13|TRBD1|TRBV29-1|TRBJ2-3|many
TGCAGCGCTGACAGGGTTAGTGGAGATACGCAGTATTTT
CSADRVSGDTQYF
>15|TRBD1|TRBV5-1|TRBJ2-1|few
TGCGCCAGCAGCCCGGGACAGGGAGGATACAATGAGCAGTTCTTC
CASSPGQGGYNEQFF
>13|.|TRBV27|TRBJ1-1|many
TGTGCCAGCAGTTTAAACAAGAACACTGAAGCTTTCTTT
CASSLNKNTEAFF
>13|.|TRBV6-6|TRBJ2-5|many
TGTGCCAGCAGTTCAGTTCGCGGAGAGACCCAGTACTTC
CASSSVRGETQYF
>16|TRBD2|TRBV27|TRBJ2-7|few
TGTGCCAGCAGCTTAGATGGCGGGGGGGCTTTCTACGAGCAGTACTTC
CASSLDGGGAFYEQYF
>16|.|TRBV11-2|TRBJ2-4|few
TGTGCCAGCAGCCCCGGGACTTTCTCAATAGGGAACATTCAGTACTTC
CASSPGTFSIGNIQYF
>13|.|TRBV20-1|TRBJ2-7|.
TGCAGTGCTATGAATCCTGGGGCGTACGAGCAGTACTTC
CSAMNPGAYEQYF
>15|.|TRBV7-2|TRBJ2-3|many
TGTGCCAGCAGCTACCGACAGAGTAGCACAGATACGCAGTATTTT
CASSYRQSSTDTQYF
>15|.|TRBV2|TRBJ1-4|many
TGTGCCAGCAGTGAAAGGAGCTCGGCGGGTGAAAAACTGTTTTTT
CASSERSSAGEKLFF
>15|.|TRBV3-1|TRBJ2-3|many
TGTGCCAGCAGCCTCGCAGGGGCCGGCACAGATACGCAGTATTTT
CASSLAGAGTDTQYF
>14|.|TRBV9|TRBJ1-1|many
TGTGCCAGCAGCGTAGGTAGAGGGGGTGTTGAAGCTTTCTTT
CASSVGRGGVEAFF
>15|TRBD2|TRBV27|TRBJ2-1|many
TGTGCCAGCAGTCCGTTTTGGCGGGGGACCAATGAGCAGTTCTTC
CASSPFWRGTNEQFF
>13|.|TRBV30|TRBJ2-1|many
TGTGCCTGGAGAATTGGGACACGAAATGAGCAGTTCTTC
CAWRIGTRNEQFF
>14|.|TRBV7-2|TRBJ2-7|many
TGTGCCAGCAGCTCGCCCCTAGGGGGCTACGAGCAGTACTTC
CASSSPLGGYEQYF
>16|.|TRBV29-1|TRBJ1-2|many
TGCAGCGTTAGTGGCGGAGGAAGGCTAACTCACTATGGCTACACCTTC
CSVSGGGRLTHYGYTF
>10|.|TRBV12-3/TRBV12-4|TRBJ1-1|.
TGTGCCACCAAGAGCCCGGAAGCTTTCTTT
CATKSPEAFF
>13|.|TRBV12-3/TRBV12-4|TRBJ1-3|many
TGTGCCGGAAAAAGGAGCTCTGGAAACACCATATATTTT
CAGKRSSGNTIYF
>14|TRBD1|TRBV27|TRBJ1-2|many
TGTGCCAGCAGTTTATCGACAGGGGGCTATGGCTACACCTTC
CASSLSTGGYGYTF
>16|TRBD2|TRBV7-9|TRBJ2-7|many
TGTGCCAGCAGCTTTTCCAGCGGGGGGGCCTACGACGAGCAGTACTTC
CASSFSSGGAYDEQYF
>14|TRBD1|TRBV19|TRBJ1-5|.
TGTGCCAGTAAAGGACAGGGGTCTTTTCAGCCCCAGCATTTT
CASKGQGSFQPQHF
>13|.|TRBV25-1|TRBJ1-1|many
TGTGCCAGCACCAGCAGTATGAACACTGAAGCTTTCTTT
CASTSSMNTEAFF
>16|TRBD2|TRBV4-2|TRBJ2-3|medium-sized
TGTGCCAGCAGCCAAGATAGTGGCGGGGGGGCAGATACGCAGTATTTT
CASSQDSGGGADTQYF
>14|.|TRBV12-3/TRBV12-4|TRBJ2-3|many
TGTGCCAGCAGCCGGGGGCGGAGCACAGATACGCAGTATTTT
CASSRGRSTDTQYF
>11|.|TRBV25-1|TRBJ1-1|.
TGTGCCAGCAGTGCCGACAGGCGGGCTTTCTTT
CASSADRRAFF